What follows describes a single T cell receptor (beta chain). The data belong to a study of radiotherapy plus CTLA-4 blockade in lung cancer. Background on the study: Patients showed objective responses in about 20% of cases and disease control in just over 30%.

With ipilimumab providing CTLA-4 blockade, focal radiation was administered to patients who had chemo-refractory metastatic non-small-cell lung cancer. Germline CDR1 reads GTSNPN; CDR2 reads SVGIG (reference sequence). V was shortened by 3 bases and J by 4 bases, with 8 bases between the two germline ends. CDR3 length: 12 residues. Method: immunoSEQ multiplex PCR; TCRdb's copy keeps in-frame clones and lacks some. This sample carries tens of thousands of clones, roughly 83% of them seen once, and the ten largest clones take about 8%. The sequences come from peripheral blood, collected from a patient treated with radiotherapy plus ipilimumab. The origin of this receptor is a human donor with non-small cell lung cancer who had a complete response to radiotherapy plus ipilimumab. V and J are TRBV30 and TRBJ2-3; D possibly corresponds to TRBD1 (6 bases). This CDR3 reads CAWRDSPDTQYF. CDR3 nucleotide sequence: TGTGCCTGGAGGGACAGCCCAGATACGCAGTATTTT.